In its sample, the clone carrying this T cell receptor beta chain was seen many times. Its antigen is unknown. The data belong to a study of metastatic and nonmetastatic thyroid tumors. Overall study context: Repertoires from malignant and benign thyroid patients were compared across blood and tumor or nodule tissue. Study-wide results and limits: Significantly greater TCR beta diversity was reportedly found in malignant thyroid tumors than in benign nodules (in blood and tumor).

Before thyroid surgery, none of the patients had received any treatment. CDR1 and CDR2 from the germline V gene are LGHNA and YNFKEQ. CDR3 size: 13 residues. V lost 4 bases, J lost 6 bases, and 10 bases lay in between. TCRdb re-called the PCR reads via MiXCR. The sample records 30,000 to 45,000 clones, 15% to 20% being singletons. This chain links TRBV4-2 with TRBJ2-1; D uncertain. The sample consisted of blood. This receptor was obtained from a female donor with papillary thyroid cancer or a benign thyroid nodule (not recorded which). Some clones in this sample may be carry-over from other donors' samples. This CDR3 reads CASSPRDGNEQFF. Written as DNA, the CDR3 is TGTGCCAGCAGCCCGCGAGACGGCAATGAGCAGTTCTTC.